The 23 T cell receptor beta chains below were found in one sample sequenced in a study of T cell repertoires in cytomegalovirus infection. MiXCR, applied by TCRdb to the reads, yields one record per CDR3 protein. Of around 89,000 distinct CDR3 sequences listed, roughly 29% are singletons. These TCRs' antigens remain unknown. The source was CD8+ T cells from cultured PBMCs, collected from culture after CMV antigen stimulation. The receptors were sampled from a human donor in good health (CMV status not recorded). Some clones in this sample may be carry-over from other donors' samples.

The gene calls are TRBV4-2 and TRBJ2-7, with D unclear. Germline CDR1 and CDR2: LGHNA and YNFKEQ. The CDR3 is 15 amino acids. Trimming took 1 base from V and 0 from J, leaving 10 bases between them. The CDR3 sequence: CASSQGEGPSYEQYF. The CDR3 DNA is TGTGCCAGCAGCCAAGGGGAAGGACCCTCCTACGAGCAGTACTTC.

The genes are TRBV6-5 and TRBJ1-1; no clear D gene. Germline CDR1 is MNHEY and CDR2 is SVGAGI. This CDR3 has 13 amino acids. Trimming took 6 bases from V and 3 from J, leaving 11 bases between them. CDR3 region: CASSPWLDTEAFF. DNA of the CDR3: TGTGCCAGCAGCCCCTGGCTTGACACTGAAGCTTTCTTT.

The chain has TRBV6-4 and TRBJ2-2, with no clear D. V shed 9 bases and J shed 2 bases, with 13 bases lying between them. CDR1 MRHNA and CDR2 SNTAGT come from the germline V gene. The CDR3 runs 14 residues. The CDR3 loop reads CASQKGFNTGELFF. CDR3 nucleotides: TGTGCCAGTCAGAAAGGGTTTAACACCGGGGAGCTGTTTTTT.

In its sample, this clonotype was seen a few times. The chain couples TRBV19 to TRBJ2-1; TRBD2 matches 10 bases. The CDR3 has 14 amino acids. The germline gives CDR1 LNHDA, CDR2 SQIVND (reference sequence). V shed 6 bases, J shed 9 bases, and the junction held 8 bases outside the gene matches. CDR3 sequence reads: CASRWSGGASEQFF. The CDR3 region has the DNA TGTGCCAGTAGATGGAGCGGGGGGGCCTCTGAGCAGTTCTTC.

In this sample, this clonotype turned up many times. The genes are TRBV9 and TRBJ2-5; D might be TRBD2 (6 bases). The germline gives CDR1 SGDLS, CDR2 YYNGEE. The CDR3 runs to 15 residues. V lost 3 bases to trimming and J lost 2 bases, with 14 bases between them. The CDR3 loop is CASSEDGGVQETQYF. The CDR3 DNA reads TGTGCCAGCAGCGAAGACGGAGGGGTACAAGAGACCCAGTACTTC.

This clonotype was seen a handful of times. The rearrangement uses TRBV27 and TRBJ2-7, with TRBD1 as a possible D gene (6 bases). The CDR3 has 14 residues. V lost 2 bases and J 4 bases, leaving 12 bases between the germline ends. Per the germline V gene, CDR1 is MNHEY and CDR2 is SMNVEV (reference sequence). CDR3 sequence: CASSLGQLGYEQYF. Written as DNA, the CDR3 is TGTGCCAGCAGTTTAGGACAGCTGGGGTACGAGCAGTACTTC.

This clonotype was counted at least ten times. The gene calls are TRBV4-1 and TRBJ2-4; D might be TRBD2 (6 bases). CDR1 and CDR2 from the germline V gene are MGHRA and YSYEKL. V was pared by 1 base and J by 6 bases, with 10 bases between. This CDR3 spans 14 amino acids. CDR3: CASSQVAGINIQYF. The CDR3 bases are TGCGCCAGCAGCCAAGTCGCGGGAATAAACATTCAGTACTTC.

Of note for this clonotype: A junction end diverges from the germline sequence, so it may reflect a read error. J is TRBJ2-3 and V is TRBV20-1, with 8 bases that match TRBD1. This CDR3 comprises 14 residues. From germline, CDR1 is DFQATT and CDR2 SNEGSKA (reference sequence). The CDR3 coding sequence is TGCAGTGTGACAGGGGCCGTAGACACAGATATGCAGTATTTT. The encoded protein is CSVTGAVDTDMQYF.

This clonotype appeared many times. One end of the junction is discordant with germline, which a read error may explain. V gene TRBV2 combines with J gene TRBJ2-7; either TRBD1 or TRBD2 may supply D (5 bases each). The CDR3 covers 13 residues. Germline V gives CDR1 SNHLY, CDR2 FYNNEI. In nucleotides, the CDR3 is TGTGCCACCAGTGCCGGGACCAACTACGAGCAGTACTTC. Translation: CATSAGTNYEQYF.

This clonotype was detected only a few times. V usage is TRBV4-1 and J usage is TRBJ2-3, with D possibly matching TRBD1 (6 bases). CDR3 length: 16 residues. V dropped 1 base and J dropped 3 bases, with 14 bases sitting between them. From germline, CDR1 is MGHRA and CDR2 YSYEKL. The CDR3 sequence: CASSQGQGKETDTQYF. The CDR3 region has the DNA TGCGCCAGCAGCCAAGGTCAGGGGAAGGAGACAGATACGCAGTATTTT.

In its sample, this clonotype was seen a few times. V and J are TRBV25-1 and TRBJ2-5; D is possibly TRBD1 (8 bases). Germline values: CDR1 MGHDK, CDR2 SYGVNS. With 4 bases removed from V and 4 bases from J, the gap between germline ends came to 13 bases. There are 14 residues in the CDR3. The CDR3 reads CASSGHRGGETQYF. The DNA for the CDR3 is TGTGCCAGCAGTGGACACAGGGGGGGAGAGACCCAGTACTTC.

This chain links TRBV6-1 with TRBJ1-5; unclear D gene. V dropped 8 bases and J dropped 2 bases, with 13 bases sitting between them. The germline CDR1 and CDR2 sequences are MNHNS and SASEGT. There are 14 residues in the CDR3. CDR3 protein: CASALRGGNQPQHF. The CDR3 region has the DNA TGTGCCAGCGCCTTGCGGGGAGGCAATCAGCCCCAGCATTTT.

This rearrangement joins TRBV11-3 to TRBJ2-2, with a possible D match to TRBD2 (6 bases). Germline V gene lookup returns CDR1 SGHNT and CDR2 YENEEA. The CDR3 is made up of 15 amino acids. Between the trimmed V and J ends, which lost 4 bases and 4 bases, there was a span of 13 bases. The CDR3 reads CASSYGGWGTGELFF. DNA of the CDR3: TGTGCCAGCAGCTACGGGGGTTGGGGCACCGGGGAGCTGTTTTTT.

V gene TRBV6-5 combines with J gene TRBJ1-2; perhaps TRBD1 as D (6 bases). Trimming cost V 5 bases and J 5 bases, with 15 bases left between them. CDR1 MNHEY and CDR2 SVGAGI come from the germline V gene. The CDR3 runs to 14 residues. Written as DNA, the CDR3 is TGTGCCAGCAGTCCACAGGGAGGGAAGTATGGCTACACCTTC. Its protein is CASSPQGGKYGYTF.

The V and J genes are TRBV12-3 or TRBV12-4 and TRBJ2-2, with TRBD1 matching 7 bases. The V segment lost 10 bases and the J segment 2 bases; nucleotides outside the gene matches: 7. CDR3 size: 14 residues. The CDR3 DNA is TGTGCCACCATGGGACAGACTAACACCGGGGAGCTGTTTTTT. Translation: CATMGQTNTGELFF.

This clonotype was counted ten times or more. The gene calls are TRBV7-8 and TRBJ2-7, with 8 bases matching TRBD2. The germline gives CDR1 SGHVS, CDR2 FQNEAQ. The CDR3 is made up of 13 amino acids. V was pared by 4 bases and J by 3 bases, with 2 bases of the junction left unmatched. CDR3 sequence reads: CASSSGLVYEQYF. In DNA form, the CDR3 reads TGTGCCAGCAGCTCGGGACTAGTCTACGAGCAGTACTTC.

The chain recombines TRBV5-6 with TRBJ2-7, with D uncertain. The germline V gene encodes CDR1 SGHDT and CDR2 YYEEEE. V lost 3 bases and J 4 bases, leaving 14 bases between the germline ends. CDR3 length: 14 amino acids. CDR3 sequence: CASSWRSGYYEQYF. The CDR3 coding sequence is TGTGCCAGCAGCTGGCGCTCCGGGTATTACGAGCAGTACTTC.

The chain carries TRBV28 and TRBJ1-5; the match to TRBD1 covers 8 bases. V lost 7 bases, J lost 5 bases, and 7 bases stayed unmatched. The CDR3 has 14 residues. Germline CDR1 is MDHEN and CDR2 is SYDVKM. DNA of the CDR3: TGTGCCAGCAACCCAGGGGGCGGATATCAGCCCCAGCATTTT. Protein: CASNPGGGYQPQHF.

Only a few counts were recorded for this clonotype. V is TRBV6-1 and J is TRBJ1-2, with D possibly TRBD1 on 5 matching bases. V was pared by 7 bases and J by 0 bases, with 12 bases between. CDR3 length: 14 amino acids. Germline V lookup: CDR1 MNHNS, CDR2 SASEGT. Written as DNA, the CDR3 is TGTGCCAGCACTCCGACAGCCTCTAACTATGGCTACACCTTC. It encodes CASTPTASNYGYTF.

This chain links TRBV19 with TRBJ1-5, with D uncertain. Trimming left V 7 bases short and J 2 bases short, with 15 bases between. Germline CDR1 reads LNHDA; CDR2 reads SQIVND (reference sequence). The CDR3 covers 15 residues. CDR3 protein: CASMAGGLGNQPQHF. In nucleotides, the CDR3 is TGTGCCAGTATGGCCGGAGGGTTAGGCAATCAGCCCCAGCATTTT.

The chain links TRBV27 to TRBJ2-7; 7 positions agree with TRBD2. This CDR3 region has 13 residues. The junction had 5 bases not matched to a gene; V was cut back by 7 bases and J by 2 bases. From germline, CDR1 is MNHEY and CDR2 SMNVEV (reference sequence). DNA of the CDR3: TGTGCCAGCAAGCGGGGCCTTCCCTACGAGCAGTACTTC. Encoded protein: CASKRGLPYEQYF.

This chain joins TRBV6-1 and TRBJ2-3; D not certain. The CDR3 is 10 residues long. The germline V and J ends were trimmed by 6 bases and 4 bases, with 2 bases remaining between them. CDR1 is MNHNS, CDR2 SASEGT, per germline. The CDR3 coding sequence is TGTGCCAGCAGGGCAGATACGCAGTATTTT. This gives the protein CASRADTQYF.

This clonotype qualifies as medium-sized. The chain carries TRBV7-6 and TRBJ1-1; possibly TRBD1 for D (5 bases). Per germline, CDR1 SGHVS and CDR2 FNYEAQ. The CDR3 is made up of 14 amino acids. The V end was cut by 0 bases, the J end by 1 base, with 6 bases between. DNA of the CDR3: TGTGCCAGCAGCTTAGCGGGGGGGAACACTGAAGCTTTCTTT. Its protein product is CASSLAGGNTEAFF.